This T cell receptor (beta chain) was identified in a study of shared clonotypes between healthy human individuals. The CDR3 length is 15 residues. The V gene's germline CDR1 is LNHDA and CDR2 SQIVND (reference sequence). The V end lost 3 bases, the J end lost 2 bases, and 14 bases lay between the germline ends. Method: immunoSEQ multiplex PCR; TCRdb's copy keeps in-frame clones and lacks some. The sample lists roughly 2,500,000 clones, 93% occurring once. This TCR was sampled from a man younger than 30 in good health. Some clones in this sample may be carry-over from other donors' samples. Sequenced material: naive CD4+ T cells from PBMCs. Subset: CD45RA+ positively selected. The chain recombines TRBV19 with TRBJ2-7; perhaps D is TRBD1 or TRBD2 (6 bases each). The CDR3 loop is CASSIGGLEPYEQYF. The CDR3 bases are TGTGCCAGTAGTATTGGGGGGCTGGAACCCTACGAGCAGTACTTC.